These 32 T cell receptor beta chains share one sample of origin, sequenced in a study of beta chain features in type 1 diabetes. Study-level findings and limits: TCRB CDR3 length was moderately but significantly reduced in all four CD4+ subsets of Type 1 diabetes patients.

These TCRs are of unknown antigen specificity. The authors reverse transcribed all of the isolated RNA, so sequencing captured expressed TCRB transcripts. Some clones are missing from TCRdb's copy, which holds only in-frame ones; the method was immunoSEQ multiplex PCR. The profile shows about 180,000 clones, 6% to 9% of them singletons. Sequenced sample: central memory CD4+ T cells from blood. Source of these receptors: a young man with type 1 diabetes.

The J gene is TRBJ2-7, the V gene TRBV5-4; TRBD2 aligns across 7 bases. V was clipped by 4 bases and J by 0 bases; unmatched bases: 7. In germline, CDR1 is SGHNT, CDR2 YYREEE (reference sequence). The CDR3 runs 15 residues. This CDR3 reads CASSPRAGTSYEQYF. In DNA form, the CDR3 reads TGTGCCAGCAGCCCGCGAGCGGGAACCTCCTACGAGCAGTACTTC. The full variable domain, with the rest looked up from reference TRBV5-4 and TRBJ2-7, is ETGVTQSPTHLIKTRGQQVTLRCSSQSGHNTVSWYQQALGQGPQFIFQYYREEENGRGNFPPRFSGLQFPNYSSELNVNALELDDSALYLCASSPRAGTSYEQYFGPGTRLTVT.

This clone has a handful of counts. CDR3 loop: CASSLDTKSNQPQHF. The CDR3 DNA sequence: TGTGCCAGCAGTTTGGACACGAAGTCCAATCAGCCCCAGCATTTT. This rearrangement joins TRBV28 to TRBJ1-5; maybe TRBD1 (5 bases). The CDR3 runs 15 residues. V lost 3 bases to trimming and J lost 3 bases, with 12 bases between them. Germline V gene data show CDR1 as MDHEN and CDR2 as SYDVKM.

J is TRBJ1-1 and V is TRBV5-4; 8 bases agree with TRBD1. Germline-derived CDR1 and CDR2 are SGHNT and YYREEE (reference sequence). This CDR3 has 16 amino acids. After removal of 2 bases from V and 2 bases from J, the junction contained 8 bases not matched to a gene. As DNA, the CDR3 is TGTGCCAGCAGCTTAAACAGGGGGATAGGTAACACTGAAGCTTTCTTT. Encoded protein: CASSLNRGIGNTEAFF. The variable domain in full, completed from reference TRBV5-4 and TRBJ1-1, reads ETGVTQSPTHLIKTRGQQVTLRCSSQSGHNTVSWYQQALGQGPQFIFQYYREEENGRGNFPPRFSGLQFPNYSSELNVNALELDDSALYLCASSLNRGIGNTEAFFGQGTRLTVV.

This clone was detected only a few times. CDR3 in DNA: TGTGCCAGCAGTGAGTCGAGTCTAGCGGGGGGGAACAATGAGCAGTTCTTC. This sequence encodes CASSESSLAGGNNEQFF. The chain joins TRBV2 to TRBJ2-1; 12 bases map to TRBD2. The V gene end was trimmed by 3 bases and the J gene end by 5 bases; junction bases not matched to a gene: 8. Germline assignment: CDR1 SNHLY and CDR2 FYNNEI. The CDR3 has 17 residues.

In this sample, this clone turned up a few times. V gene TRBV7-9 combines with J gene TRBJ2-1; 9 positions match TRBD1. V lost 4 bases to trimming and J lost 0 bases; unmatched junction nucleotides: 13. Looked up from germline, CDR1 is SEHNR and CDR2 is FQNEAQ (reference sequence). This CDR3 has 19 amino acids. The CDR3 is CASSSPPTGGISSYNEQFF. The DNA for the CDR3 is TGTGCCAGCAGCTCCCCTCCCACAGGGGGCATCAGCTCCTACAATGAGCAGTTCTTC.

DNA for the CDR3: TGTGCCAGCAGCTTAGGCCAGCGGGGGGAAGAGACCCAGTACTTC. Residues: CASSLGQRGEETQYF. The chain combines TRBV5-4 with TRBJ2-5; 9 bases are a match to TRBD2. The CDR3 totals 15 residues. CDR1 and CDR2 (germline): SGHNT, YYREEE (reference sequence). Trimming removed 2 bases from V and 3 bases from J; junction bases left unmatched: 5.

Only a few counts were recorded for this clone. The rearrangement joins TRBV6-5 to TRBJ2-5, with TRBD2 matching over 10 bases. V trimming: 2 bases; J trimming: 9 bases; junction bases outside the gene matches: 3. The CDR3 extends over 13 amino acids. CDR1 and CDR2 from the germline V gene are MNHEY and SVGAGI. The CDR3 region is CASSYGTSAAQYF. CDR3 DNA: TGTGCCAGCAGTTACGGGACTAGCGCAGCCCAGTACTTC.

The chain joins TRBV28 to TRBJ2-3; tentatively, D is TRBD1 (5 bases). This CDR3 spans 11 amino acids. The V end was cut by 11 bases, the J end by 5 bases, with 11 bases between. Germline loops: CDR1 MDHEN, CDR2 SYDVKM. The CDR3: CAVERGDTQYF. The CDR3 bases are TGTGCCGTAGAAAGGGGAGATACGCAGTATTTT.

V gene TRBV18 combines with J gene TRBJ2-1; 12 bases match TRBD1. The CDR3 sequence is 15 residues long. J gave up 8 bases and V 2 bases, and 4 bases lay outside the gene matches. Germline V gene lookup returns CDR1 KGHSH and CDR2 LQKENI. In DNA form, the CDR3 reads TGTGCCAGCTCACCAGGGACAGGGGGCACGGATGAGCAGTTCTTC. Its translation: CASSPGTGGTDEQFF.

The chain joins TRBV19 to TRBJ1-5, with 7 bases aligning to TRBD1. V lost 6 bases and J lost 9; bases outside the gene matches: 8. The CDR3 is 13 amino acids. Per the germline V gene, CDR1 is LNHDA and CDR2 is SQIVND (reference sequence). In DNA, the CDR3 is TGTGCCAGTAGCGAAGGGGGCAGAGGGCCCCAGCATTTT. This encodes CASSEGGRGPQHF.

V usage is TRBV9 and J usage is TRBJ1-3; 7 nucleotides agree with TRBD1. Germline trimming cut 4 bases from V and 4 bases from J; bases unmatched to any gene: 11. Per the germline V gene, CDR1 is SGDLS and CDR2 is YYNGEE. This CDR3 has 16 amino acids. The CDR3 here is CASSFGTDTTGNTIYF. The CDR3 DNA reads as TGTGCCAGCAGCTTCGGGACAGACACAACGGGAAACACCATATATTTT.

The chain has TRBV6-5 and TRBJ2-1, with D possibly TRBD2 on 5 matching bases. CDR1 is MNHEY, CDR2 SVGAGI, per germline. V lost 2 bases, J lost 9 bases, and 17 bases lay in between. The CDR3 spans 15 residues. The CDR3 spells CASSYGLPKSSEQFF. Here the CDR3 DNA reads TGTGCCAGCAGTTACGGACTTCCTAAGAGTAGTGAGCAGTTCTTC.

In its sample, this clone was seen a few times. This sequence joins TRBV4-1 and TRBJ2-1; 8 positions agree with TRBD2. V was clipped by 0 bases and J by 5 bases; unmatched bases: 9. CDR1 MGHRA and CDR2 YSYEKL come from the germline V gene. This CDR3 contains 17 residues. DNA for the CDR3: TGCGCCAGCAGCCAAGATTTGTTGGCGGGGGGTCACAATGAGCAGTTCTTC. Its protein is CASSQDLLAGGHNEQFF.

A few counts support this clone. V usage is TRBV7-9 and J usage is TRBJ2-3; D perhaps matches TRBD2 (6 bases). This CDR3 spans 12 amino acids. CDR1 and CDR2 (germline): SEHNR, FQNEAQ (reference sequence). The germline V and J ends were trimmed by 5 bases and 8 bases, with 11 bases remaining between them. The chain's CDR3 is CASSMTSGTQYF. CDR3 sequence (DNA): TGTGCCAGCAGCATGACTAGTGGTACGCAGTATTTT.

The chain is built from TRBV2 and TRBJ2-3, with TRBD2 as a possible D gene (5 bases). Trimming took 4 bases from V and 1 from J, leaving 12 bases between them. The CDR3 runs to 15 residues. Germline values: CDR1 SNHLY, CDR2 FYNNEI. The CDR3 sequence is CASSVEAVGTDTQYF. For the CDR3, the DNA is TGTGCCAGCAGTGTAGAAGCGGTAGGCACAGATACGCAGTATTTT.

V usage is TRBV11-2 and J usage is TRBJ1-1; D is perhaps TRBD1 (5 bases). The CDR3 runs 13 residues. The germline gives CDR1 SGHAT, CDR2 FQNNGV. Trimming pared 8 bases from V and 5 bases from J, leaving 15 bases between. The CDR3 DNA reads TGTGCCAGCTCCCGGGGGATGAGGACTGAAGCTTTCTTT. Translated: CASSRGMRTEAFF.

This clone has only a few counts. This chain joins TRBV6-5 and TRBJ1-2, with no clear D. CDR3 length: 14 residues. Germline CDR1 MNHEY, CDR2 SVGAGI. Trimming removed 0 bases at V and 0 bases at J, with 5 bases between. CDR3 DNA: TGTGCCAGCAGTTACTCTAGCGCTAACTATGGCTACACCTTC. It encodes CASSYSSANYGYTF.

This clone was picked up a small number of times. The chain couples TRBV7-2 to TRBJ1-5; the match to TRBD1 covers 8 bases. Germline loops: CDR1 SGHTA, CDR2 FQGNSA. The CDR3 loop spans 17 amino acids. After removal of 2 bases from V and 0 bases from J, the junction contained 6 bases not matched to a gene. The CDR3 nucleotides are TGTGCCAGCAGCTTACAAGTACAGGGGGTTAGCAATCAGCCCCAGCATTTT. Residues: CASSLQVQGVSNQPQHF.

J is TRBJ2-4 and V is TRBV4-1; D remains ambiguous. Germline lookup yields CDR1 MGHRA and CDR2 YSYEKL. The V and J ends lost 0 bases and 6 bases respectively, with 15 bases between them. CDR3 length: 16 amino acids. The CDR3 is CASSQDQSLGGNIQYF. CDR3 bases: TGCGCCAGCAGCCAAGATCAGTCCCTTGGTGGAAACATTCAGTACTTC.

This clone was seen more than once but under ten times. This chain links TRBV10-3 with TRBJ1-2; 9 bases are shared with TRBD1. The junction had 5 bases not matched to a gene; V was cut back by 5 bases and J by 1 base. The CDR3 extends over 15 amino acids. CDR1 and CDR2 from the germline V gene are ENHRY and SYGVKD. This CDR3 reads CAISQGQGVNYGYTF. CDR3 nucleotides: TGTGCCATCAGTCAGGGACAGGGTGTTAACTATGGCTACACCTTC.

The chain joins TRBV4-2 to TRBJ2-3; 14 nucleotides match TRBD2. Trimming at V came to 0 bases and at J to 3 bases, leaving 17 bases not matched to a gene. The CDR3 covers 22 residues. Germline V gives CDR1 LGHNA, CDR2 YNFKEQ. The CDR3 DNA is TGTGCCAGCAGCCAAGATCCAACTCGGGGACTAGCGGGAGAGAGGAGGACAGATACGCAGTATTTT. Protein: CASSQDPTRGLAGERRTDTQYF.

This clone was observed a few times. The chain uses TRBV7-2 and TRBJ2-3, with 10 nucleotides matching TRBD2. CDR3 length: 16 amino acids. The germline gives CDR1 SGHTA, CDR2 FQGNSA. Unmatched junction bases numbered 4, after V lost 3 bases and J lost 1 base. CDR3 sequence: CASSFYLAGGTDTQYF. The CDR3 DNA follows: TGTGCCAGCAGCTTTTATCTAGCGGGAGGCACAGATACGCAGTATTTT. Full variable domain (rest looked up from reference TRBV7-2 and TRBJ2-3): GAGVSQSPSNKVTEKGKDVELRCDPISGHTALYWYRQSLGQGLEFLIYFQGNSAPDKSGLPSDRFSAERTGGSVSTLTIQRTQQEDSAVYLCASSFYLAGGTDTQYFGPGTRLTVL.

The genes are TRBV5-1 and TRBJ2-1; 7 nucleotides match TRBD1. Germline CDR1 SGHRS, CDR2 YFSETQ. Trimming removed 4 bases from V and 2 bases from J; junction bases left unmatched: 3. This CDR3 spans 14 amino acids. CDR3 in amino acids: CASSRDRAYNEQFF. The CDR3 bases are TGCGCCAGCAGCCGGGACAGAGCCTACAATGAGCAGTTCTTC.

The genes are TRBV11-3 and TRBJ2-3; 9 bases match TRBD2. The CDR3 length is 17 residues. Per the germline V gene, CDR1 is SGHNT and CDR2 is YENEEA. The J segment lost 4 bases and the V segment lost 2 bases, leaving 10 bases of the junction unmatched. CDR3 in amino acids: CASSLTVNSGGADTQYF. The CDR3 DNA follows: TGTGCCAGCAGCTTAACCGTGAATAGCGGGGGCGCAGATACGCAGTATTTT.

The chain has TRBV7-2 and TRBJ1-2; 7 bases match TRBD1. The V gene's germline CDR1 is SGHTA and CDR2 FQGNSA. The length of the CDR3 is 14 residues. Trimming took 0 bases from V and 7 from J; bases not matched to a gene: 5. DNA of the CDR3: TGTGCCAGCAGCTTAGCCGACAGGGTGGGTGGCTACACCTTC. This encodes CASSLADRVGGYTF. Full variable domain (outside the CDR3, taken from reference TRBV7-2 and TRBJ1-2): GAGVSQSPSNKVTEKGKDVELRCDPISGHTALYWYRQSLGQGLEFLIYFQGNSAPDKSGLPSDRFSAERTGGSVSTLTIQRTQQEDSAVYLCASSLADRVGGYTFGSGTRLTVV.

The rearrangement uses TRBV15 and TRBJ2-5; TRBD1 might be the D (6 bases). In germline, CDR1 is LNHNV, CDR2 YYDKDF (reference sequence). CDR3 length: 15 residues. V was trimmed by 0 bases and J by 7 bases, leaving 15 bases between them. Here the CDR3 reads CATSRDRQVGGTQYF. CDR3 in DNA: TGTGCCACCAGCAGAGATCGACAGGTCGGCGGGACCCAGTACTTC. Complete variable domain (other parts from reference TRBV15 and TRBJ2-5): DAMVIQNPRYQVTQFGKPVTLSCSQTLNHNVMYWYQQKSSQAPKLLFHYYDKDFNNEADTPDNFQSRRPNTSFCFLDIRSPGLGDTAMYLCATSRDRQVGGTQYFGPGTRLLVL.

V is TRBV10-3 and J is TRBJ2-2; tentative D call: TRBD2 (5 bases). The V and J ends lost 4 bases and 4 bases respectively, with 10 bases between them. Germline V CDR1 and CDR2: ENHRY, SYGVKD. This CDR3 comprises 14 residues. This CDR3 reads CAISADEGTGELFF. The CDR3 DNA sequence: TGTGCCATCAGTGCTGACGAGGGCACCGGGGAGCTGTTTTTT.

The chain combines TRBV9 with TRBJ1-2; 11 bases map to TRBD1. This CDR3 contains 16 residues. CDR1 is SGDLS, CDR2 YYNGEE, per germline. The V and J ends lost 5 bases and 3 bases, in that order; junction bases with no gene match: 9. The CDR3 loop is CASSPRDRGFDYGYTF. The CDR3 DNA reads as TGTGCCAGCAGTCCCCGGGACAGGGGGTTCGACTATGGCTACACCTTC.

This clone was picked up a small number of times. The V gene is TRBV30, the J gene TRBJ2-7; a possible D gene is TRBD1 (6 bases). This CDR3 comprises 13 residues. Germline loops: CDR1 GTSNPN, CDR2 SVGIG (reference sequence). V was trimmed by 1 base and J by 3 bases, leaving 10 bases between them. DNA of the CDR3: TGTGCCTGGAGTGCTGACAGGAACTACGAGCAGTACTTC. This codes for CAWSADRNYEQYF.

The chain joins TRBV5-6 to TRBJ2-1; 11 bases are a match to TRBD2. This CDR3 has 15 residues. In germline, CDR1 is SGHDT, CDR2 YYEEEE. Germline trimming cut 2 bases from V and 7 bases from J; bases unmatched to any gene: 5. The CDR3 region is CASSLLAGERNEQFF. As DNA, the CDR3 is TGTGCCAGCAGCTTACTAGCGGGAGAAAGGAATGAGCAGTTCTTC.

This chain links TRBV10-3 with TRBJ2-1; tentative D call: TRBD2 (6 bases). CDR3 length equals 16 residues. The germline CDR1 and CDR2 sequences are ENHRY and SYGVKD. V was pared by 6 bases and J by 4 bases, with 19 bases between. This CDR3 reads CAIRTQSAGAYNEQFF. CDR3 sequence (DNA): TGTGCCATCAGAACCCAATCAGCGGGCGCATACAATGAGCAGTTCTTC.

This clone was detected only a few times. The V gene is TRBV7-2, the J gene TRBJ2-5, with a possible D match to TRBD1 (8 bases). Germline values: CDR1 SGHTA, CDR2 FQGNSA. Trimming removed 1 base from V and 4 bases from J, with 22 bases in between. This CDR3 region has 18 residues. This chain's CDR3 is CASSLGPPGGGSPETQYF. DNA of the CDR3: TGTGCCAGCAGCTTAGGCCCACCAGGGGGCGGGAGTCCAGAGACCCAGTACTTC.